The rows below give T cell receptor beta chains drawn from one sample of a study of vaccination and CD4 T cells after COVID-19. TCRdb ran MiXCR on the PCR reads and lists one entry per CDR3 protein. The sample consists of roughly 9,900 distinct CDR3 sequences, approximately 55% of them appearing once. Which antigens these TCRs recognize remains unknown. Material: CD4+ T cells from blood, cultured in vitro. These receptors came from a human donor who had recovered from COVID-19. CDR3s include the opening cysteine and the closing phenylalanine or tryptophan. D genes are given only for firm matches. Not all rows give a size; the values are once, few, many and, for expanded clones, a class.

>TRBJ1-6|TRBV7-9|-|-
TGTGCCAGCAGCTTACGGACGGAGAATTCACCCCTCCACTTT
CASSLRTENSPLHF
>TRBJ2-7|TRBV18|-|-
TGTGCCAGCTCTAAGGGAGCAGGGGCCTACGAGCAGTACTTC
CASSKGAGAYEQYF
>TRBJ1-2|TRBV12-3/TRBV12-4|-|-
TGTGCCAGCAGTTTCGCCGGGACCAACTATGGCTACACCTTC
CASSFAGTNYGYTF
>TRBJ2-3|TRBV5-1|-|-
TGCGCCAGCAGCCCGGGGGCTAGCACAGATACGCAGTATTTT
CASSPGASTDTQYF
>TRBJ2-7|TRBV10-1|-|-
TGCGCCAGCAGTGAGGGGCTCAGATCCTACGAGCAGTACTTC
CASSEGLRSYEQYF
>TRBJ2-1|TRBV7-2|TRBD2|-
TGTGCCAGCAGCTTAGTCGTAGCGGGAGCCTACAATGAGCAGTTCTTC
CASSLVVAGAYNEQFF
>TRBJ2-2|TRBV12-3/TRBV12-4|-|-
TGTGCCAGCATCGCCTCCTTGGCGGCCGGGGAGCTGTTTTTT
CASIASLAAGELFF
>TRBJ1-1|TRBV21-1|-|-
TGTGCCAGCAGTGGAAGGTTACGAGCTTTCTTT
CASSGRLRAFF
>TRBJ2-3|TRBV6-1|-|-
TGTGGGATCGGGGAGCCCGGCACTCCAGATACGCAGTATTTT
CGIGEPGTPDTQYF
>TRBJ1-5|TRBV18|-|-
TGTGCCAGCTCACCCCCGGGGGATTATAGCAATCAGCCCCAGCATTTT
CASSPPGDYSNQPQHF
>TRBJ2-1|TRBV7-9|TRBD2|few
TGTGCCAGCAGCCCTGATCGGGGGGGTCACTACAATGAGCAGTTCTTC
CASSPDRGGHYNEQFF
>TRBJ2-7|TRBV10-2|TRBD2|-
TGCGCCAGCAGAGCGGGGGGGATTTACGAGCAGTACTTC
CASRAGGIYEQYF